Described below is a single TCR beta chain sequence and its context. The record originates from a study of blood T cell repertoires in COVID-19. Across the whole study: T cells, B-cell-depleted T cells, or PBMCs supplied cDNA or gDNA.

V was clipped by 6 bases and J by 2 bases, with 14 bases between them. This CDR3 is built from 14 residues. In germline, CDR1 is MNHEY, CDR2 SVGAGI. Original analysis: Nucleated cell number was recorded as an estimate derived from reference gene primer amplification. Profiling relied on immunoSEQ multiplex PCR, and the TCRdb table lists in-frame clones only, not all of them. V, J and clone size are those of that table, while D and trimming were read from the DNA. The sample records about 350,000 clones, about nine tenths being singletons. Sequencing was performed on peripheral blood. The chain employs TRBV6-5 and TRBJ2-7; TRBD1 is a possible D gene (6 bases). This TCR derives from a woman aged 55-70 years with COVID-19, enrolled during active disease. CDR3 nucleotides: TGTGCCAGCAGCTCCTCGACAGGTCCCTACGAGCAGTACTTC. Encoded protein: CASSSSTGPYEQYF.